This T cell receptor (beta chain) derives from a study of T cell responses to AZD1222 COVID-19 vaccine. Sequenced by immunoSEQ multiplex PCR; TCRdb stores in-frame clones only, minus some. This table has about 110,000 clones, roughly 87% appearing once. This clone came up a few times. The specimen comprised peripheral blood, sampled on day 0 of AZD1222 vaccination. The TCR originated in an adult in good health.

CDR3 in amino acids: CATSRDYGNGGNTIYF. CDR3 nucleotide sequence: TGTGCCACCAGCAGAGATTATGGGAACGGTGGAAACACCATATATTTT. The chain combines TRBV15 with TRBJ1-3, with D uncertain. There are 16 residues in the CDR3. CDR1 is LNHNV, CDR2 YYDKDF, per germline (reference sequence). The V and J ends lost 0 bases and 3 bases respectively, with 12 bases between them.